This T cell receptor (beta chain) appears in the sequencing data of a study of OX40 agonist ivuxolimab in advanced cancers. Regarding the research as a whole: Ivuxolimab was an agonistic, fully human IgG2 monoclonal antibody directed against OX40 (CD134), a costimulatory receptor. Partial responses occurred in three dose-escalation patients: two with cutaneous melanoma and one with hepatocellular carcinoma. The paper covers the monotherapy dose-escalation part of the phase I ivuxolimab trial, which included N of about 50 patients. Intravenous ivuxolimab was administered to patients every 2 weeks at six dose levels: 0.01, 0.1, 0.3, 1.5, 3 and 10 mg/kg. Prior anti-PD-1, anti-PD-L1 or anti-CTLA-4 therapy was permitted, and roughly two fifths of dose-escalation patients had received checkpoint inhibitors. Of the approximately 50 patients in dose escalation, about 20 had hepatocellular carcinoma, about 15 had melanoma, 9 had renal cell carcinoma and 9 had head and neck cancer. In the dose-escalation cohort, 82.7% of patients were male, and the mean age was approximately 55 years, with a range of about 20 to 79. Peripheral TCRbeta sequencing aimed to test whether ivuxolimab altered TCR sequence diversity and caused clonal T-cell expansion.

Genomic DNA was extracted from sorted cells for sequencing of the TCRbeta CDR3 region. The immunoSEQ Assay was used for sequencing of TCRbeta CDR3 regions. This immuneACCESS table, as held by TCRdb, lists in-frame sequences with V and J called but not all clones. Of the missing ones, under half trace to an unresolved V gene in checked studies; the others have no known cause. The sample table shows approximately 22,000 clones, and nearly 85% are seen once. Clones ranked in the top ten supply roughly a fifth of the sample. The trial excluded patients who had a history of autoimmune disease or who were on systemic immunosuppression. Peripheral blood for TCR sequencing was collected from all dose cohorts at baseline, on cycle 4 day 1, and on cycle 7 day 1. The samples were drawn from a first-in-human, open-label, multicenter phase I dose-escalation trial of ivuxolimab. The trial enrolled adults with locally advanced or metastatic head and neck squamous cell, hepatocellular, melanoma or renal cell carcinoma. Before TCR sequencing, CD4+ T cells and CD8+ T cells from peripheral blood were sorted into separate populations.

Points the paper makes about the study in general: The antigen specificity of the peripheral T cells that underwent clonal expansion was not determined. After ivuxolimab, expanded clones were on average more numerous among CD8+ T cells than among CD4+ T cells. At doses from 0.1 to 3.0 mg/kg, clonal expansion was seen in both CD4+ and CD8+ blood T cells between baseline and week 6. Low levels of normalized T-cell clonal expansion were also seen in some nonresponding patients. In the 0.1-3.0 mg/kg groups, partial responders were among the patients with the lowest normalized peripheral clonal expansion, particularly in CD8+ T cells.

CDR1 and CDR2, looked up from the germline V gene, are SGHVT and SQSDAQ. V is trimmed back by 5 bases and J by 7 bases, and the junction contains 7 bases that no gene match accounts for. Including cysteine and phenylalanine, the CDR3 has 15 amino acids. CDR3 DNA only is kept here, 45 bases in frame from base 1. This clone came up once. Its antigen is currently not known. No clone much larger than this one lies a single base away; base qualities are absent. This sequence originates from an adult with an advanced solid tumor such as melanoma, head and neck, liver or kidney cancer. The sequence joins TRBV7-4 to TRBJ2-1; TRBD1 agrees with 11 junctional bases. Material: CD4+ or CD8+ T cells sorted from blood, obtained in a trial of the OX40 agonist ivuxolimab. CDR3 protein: CASSTRTGGWNEQFF. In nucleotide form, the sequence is TGTGCCAGCAGCACAAGGACAGGGGGCTGGAATGAGCAGTTCTTC.